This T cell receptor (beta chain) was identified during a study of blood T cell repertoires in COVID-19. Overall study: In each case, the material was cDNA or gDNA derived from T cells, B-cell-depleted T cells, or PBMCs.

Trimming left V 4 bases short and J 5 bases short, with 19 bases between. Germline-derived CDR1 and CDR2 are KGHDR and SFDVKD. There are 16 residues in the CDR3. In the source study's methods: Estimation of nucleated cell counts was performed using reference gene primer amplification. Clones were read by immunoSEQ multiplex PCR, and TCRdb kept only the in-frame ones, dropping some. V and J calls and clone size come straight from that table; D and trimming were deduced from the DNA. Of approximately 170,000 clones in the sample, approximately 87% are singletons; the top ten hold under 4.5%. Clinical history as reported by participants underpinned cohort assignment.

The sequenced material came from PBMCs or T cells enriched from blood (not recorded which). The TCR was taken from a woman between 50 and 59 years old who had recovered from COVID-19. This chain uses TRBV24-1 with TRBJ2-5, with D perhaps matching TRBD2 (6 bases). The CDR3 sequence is CATSDRSQGGRETQYF. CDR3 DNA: TGTGCCACCAGTGACCGCAGTCAGGGTGGGAGGGAGACCCAGTACTTC.